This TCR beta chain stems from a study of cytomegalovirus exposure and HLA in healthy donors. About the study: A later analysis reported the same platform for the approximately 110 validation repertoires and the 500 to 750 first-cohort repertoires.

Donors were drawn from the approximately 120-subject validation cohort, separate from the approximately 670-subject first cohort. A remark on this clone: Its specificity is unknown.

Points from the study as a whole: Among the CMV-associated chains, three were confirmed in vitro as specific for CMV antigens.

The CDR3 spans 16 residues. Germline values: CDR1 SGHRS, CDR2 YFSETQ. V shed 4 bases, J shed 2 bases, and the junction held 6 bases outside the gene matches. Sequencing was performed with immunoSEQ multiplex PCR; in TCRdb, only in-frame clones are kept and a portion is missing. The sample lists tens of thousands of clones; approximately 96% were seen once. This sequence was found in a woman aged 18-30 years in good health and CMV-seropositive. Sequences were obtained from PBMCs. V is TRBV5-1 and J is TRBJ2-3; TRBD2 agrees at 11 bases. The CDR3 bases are TGCGCCAGCAGCGCGGGACTAGCGGCGTCCACAGATACGCAGTATTTT. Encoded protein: CASSAGLAASTDTQYF.